This T cell receptor (beta chain) was recorded in a study of control samples from healthy donors and cancer patients. With V trimmed by 4 bases and J by 7 bases, 8 bases remained unmatched. The CDR3 contains 15 residues. Germline CDR1 SGHNT, CDR2 YYREEE (reference sequence). This clone has a handful of counts. Using immunoSEQ multiplex PCR, the repertoire was profiled, and TCRdb retains in-frame clones only, with some absent. The table lists hundreds of thousands of clones, 75% to 95% of them singletons. Sequencing was carried out using PBMCs. This clonotype was obtained from a man between 40 and 49 years old with head and neck cancer. The chain employs TRBV5-4 and TRBJ2-2; 9 bases fit TRBD1. CDR3 in amino acids: CASSQGQGEIGELFF. CDR3 nucleotide sequence: TGTGCCAGCAGCCAGGGACAGGGAGAAATCGGGGAGCTGTTTTTT.